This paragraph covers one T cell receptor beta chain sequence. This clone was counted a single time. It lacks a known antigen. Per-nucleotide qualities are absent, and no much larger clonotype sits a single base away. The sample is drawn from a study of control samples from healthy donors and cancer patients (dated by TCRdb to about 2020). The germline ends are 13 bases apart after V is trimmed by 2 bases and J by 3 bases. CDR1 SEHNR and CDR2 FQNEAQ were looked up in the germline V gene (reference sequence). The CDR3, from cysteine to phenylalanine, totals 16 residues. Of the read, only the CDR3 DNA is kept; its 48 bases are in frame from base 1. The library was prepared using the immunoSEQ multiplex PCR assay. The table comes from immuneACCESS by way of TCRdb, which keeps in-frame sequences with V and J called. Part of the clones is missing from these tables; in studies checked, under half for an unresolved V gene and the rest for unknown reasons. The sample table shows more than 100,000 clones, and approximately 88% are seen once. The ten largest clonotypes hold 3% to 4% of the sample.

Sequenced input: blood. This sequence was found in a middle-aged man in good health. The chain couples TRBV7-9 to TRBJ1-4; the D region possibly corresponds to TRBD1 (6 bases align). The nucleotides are TGTGCCAGCAGCTTAAGGGGCAGGGGAGCTAATGAAAAACTGTTTTTT. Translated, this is CASSLRGRGANEKLFF.